This T cell receptor (beta chain) was sequenced during a study of T cells after yellow fever vaccination (dated by TCRdb to about 2019). Describing the broader study: The SMART-Seq v4 Ultra Low Input RNA kit was used to prepare libraries from fractions with low cell numbers. To track T-cell clones before and after primary and booster YFV17D yellow fever vaccination, bulk TCR alpha and beta repertoires were sequenced longitudinally. Two healthy male donors made up the cohort, one aged 18 to 30 years and the other aged 30 to 40 years. Blood was drawn at multiple timepoints before and after primary and secondary immunization, with bulk PBMC replicates and cell subsets isolated. On the study overall, not on this receptor specifically: After the booster, most of the clones that had expanded following primary vaccination were detected again (just under 97% of CD4 and around 90% of CD8), which suggests that memory was broadly maintained. Only two donors were included in the study, so the extent to which the findings can be generalized is limited. FACS-sorted repertoires could contain abundant contaminating clonotypes from the bulk population, so computational filtering was required. Compared with the primary T-cell response, the secondary T-cell response was weaker but faster, peaking on day 5 rather than day 15. A small share of clonotypes was detected in both CD4 and CD8 compartments, with the overlap likely arising from convergent recombination.

In its sample, this clonotype was seen many times. It lacks a known antigen. Within one base of it there is no much larger clone, and no base qualities were kept. CDR1 and CDR2 were assigned from the germline V gene as KGHSH and LQKENI. From cysteine to phenylalanine, the CDR3 is 13 amino acids long. The read is trimmed to its CDR3 DNA, 39 bases read in frame from base 1. The V and J ends are trimmed by 6 bases and 11 bases, leaving 19 bases between them. TCR cDNA was synthesized by 5'RACE template switching, which introduced a universal primer site and unique molecular identifiers. cDNA synthesis was primed from both the TCR alpha and TCR beta constant segments. Libraries were amplified in two PCR steps, with sample barcodes and sequencing adapters added in the second step. Libraries were sequenced on Illumina HiSeq 2500 (2x100 bp) or NovaSeq (2x150 bp). From the authors' description of their analysis: MIGEC handled demultiplexing of reads and collapsing into UMI consensus sequences, while MiXCR performed V(D)J alignment. Using edgeR on replicate PBMC samples, clonotypes were called vaccine-responding if FDR was below 0.01 and the log2 fold change was above 5 up to day 15. Each bulk clonotype was labeled CD4 or CD8 based on which sequenced repertoire, CD4 or CD8, contained the clonotype at higher abundance. The public reads were reanalyzed by TCRdb: fastp trimming at Q25, MiXCR alignment, in-frame beta chains only. A single entry per CDR3 protein holds the most common genes and DNA from its merged rows. The V and J calls, along with clone size, are taken from TCRdb and not from the paper's own processing. For this sample there are 120,000 to 150,000 distinct CDR3 sequences; roughly 8% appear just once. The top ten clones comprise approximately 0.78% of the sample.

The treatment or condition label of this sample denotes: live attenuated yellow fever vaccine strain. A standard Ficoll-Paque protocol was used to isolate PBMCs from peripheral blood. Dynabeads CD4 and CD8 positive selection kits were used to isolate CD4 and CD8 T-cell fractions. RNA was extracted with TriZol from bulk PBMCs, CD4 and CD8 fractions, and dextramer-positive and dextramer-negative fractions. Recombination connected TRBV18 to TRBJ1-1, with no D gene named confidently. This material consisted of CD4+ T cells sorted from PBMCs, taken 5 days after the yellow fever booster vaccination. The receptor was isolated from a man aged 30-40 years who received the YFV17D yellow fever vaccine. The CDR3 reads as follows: CASSQEPGIVAFF. In nucleotide form, the sequence is TGTGCCAGCTCTCAAGAGCCCGGTATTGTTGCTTTCTTT.